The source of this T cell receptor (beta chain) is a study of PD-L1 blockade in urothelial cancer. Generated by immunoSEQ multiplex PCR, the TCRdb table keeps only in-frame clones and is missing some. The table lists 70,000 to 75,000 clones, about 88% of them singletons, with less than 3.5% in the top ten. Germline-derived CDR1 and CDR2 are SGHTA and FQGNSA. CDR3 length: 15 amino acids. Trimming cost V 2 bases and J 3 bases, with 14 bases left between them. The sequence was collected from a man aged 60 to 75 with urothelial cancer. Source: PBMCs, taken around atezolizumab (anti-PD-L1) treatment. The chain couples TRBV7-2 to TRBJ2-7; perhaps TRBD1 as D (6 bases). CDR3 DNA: TGTGCCAGCAGCTTAAATACAGGGCGATACTACGAGCAGTACTTC. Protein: CASSLNTGRYYEQYF.